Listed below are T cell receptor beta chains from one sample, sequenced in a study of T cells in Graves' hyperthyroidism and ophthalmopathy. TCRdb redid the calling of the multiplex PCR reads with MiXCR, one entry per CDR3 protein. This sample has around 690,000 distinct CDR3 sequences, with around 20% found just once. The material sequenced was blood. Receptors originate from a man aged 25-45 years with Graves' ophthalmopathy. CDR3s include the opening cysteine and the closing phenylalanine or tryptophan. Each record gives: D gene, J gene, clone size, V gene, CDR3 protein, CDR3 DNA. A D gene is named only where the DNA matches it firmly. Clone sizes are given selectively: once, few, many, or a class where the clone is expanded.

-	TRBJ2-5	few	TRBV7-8	CASSEEWAQETQYF	TGTGCCAGCAGCGAGGAGTGGGCCCAAGAGACCCAGTACTTC
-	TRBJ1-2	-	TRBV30	CAWQRQGGVGGYTF	TGTGCCTGGCAGCGACAAGGGGGGGTGGGTGGCTACACCTTC
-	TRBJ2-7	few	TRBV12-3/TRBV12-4	CASSSLGMGEQYF	TGTGCCAGCAGTTCTCTGGGGATGGGCGAGCAGTACTTC
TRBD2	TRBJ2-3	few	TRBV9	CASSVSSGSTDTQYF	TGTGCCAGCAGCGTATCTAGCGGGAGCACAGATACGCAGTATTTT
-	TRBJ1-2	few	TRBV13	CASNPWGGNGYTF	TGTGCCAGCAACCCGTGGGGGGGCAATGGCTACACCTTC
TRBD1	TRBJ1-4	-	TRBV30	CAWRQGTGGSLRNEKLFF	TGTGCCTGGAGGCAAGGGACAGGGGGCTCGCTCAGGAATGAAAAACTGTTTTTT
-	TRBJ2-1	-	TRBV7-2	CASSLYPGDNEQFF	TGTGCCAGCAGCTTATACCCAGGGGATAATGAGCAGTTCTTC
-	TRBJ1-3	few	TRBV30	CAWSVRRSSGNTIYF	TGTGCCTGGAGTGTACGACGGTCCTCTGGAAACACCATATATTTT
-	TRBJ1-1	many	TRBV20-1	CSADTALDTEAFF	TGCAGTGCTGATACTGCTTTGGACACTGAAGCTTTCTTT
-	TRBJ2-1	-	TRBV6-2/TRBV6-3	CASSMPGHRYNEQFF	TGTGCCAGCAGCATGCCGGGACATCGTTACAATGAGCAGTTCTTC
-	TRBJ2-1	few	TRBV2	CASRQGTTSYNEQFF	TGTGCCAGCAGACAGGGCACGACGTCCTACAATGAGCAGTTCTTC
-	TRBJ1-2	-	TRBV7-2	CASSSGSGTALSYGYTF	TGTGCCAGCAGCTCAGGGTCCGGGACGGCCCTATCCTATGGCTACACCTTC
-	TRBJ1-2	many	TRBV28	CASTRGDGYGYTF	TGTGCCAGCACCCGGGGGGACGGGTATGGCTACACCTTC
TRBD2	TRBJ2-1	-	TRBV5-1	CASSLRTSGGYNEQFF	TGCGCCAGCAGCTTGCGGACTAGCGGGGGTTACAATGAGCAGTTCTTC
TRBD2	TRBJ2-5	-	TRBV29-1	CSVNAGEETQYF	TGCAGCGTTAATGCGGGAGAAGAGACCCAGTACTTC
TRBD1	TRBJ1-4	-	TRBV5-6	CASSPNRQGREKLFF	TGTGCCAGCAGCCCCAACCGACAGGGTCGCGAAAAACTGTTTTTT
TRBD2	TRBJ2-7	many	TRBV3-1	CASSQDPGTSVYEQYF	TGTGCCAGCAGCCAAGATCCCGGGACTAGCGTCTACGAGCAGTACTTC
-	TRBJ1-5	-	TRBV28	CASSLGRRLQFWPQHF	TGTGCCAGCAGTTTAGGAAGGCGCCTCCAATTCTGGCCCCAGCATTTT
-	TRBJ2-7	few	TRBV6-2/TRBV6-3	CASRSNSYEQYF	TGTGCCAGCAGGTCGAACAGCTACGAGCAGTACTTC
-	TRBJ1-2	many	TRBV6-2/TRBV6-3	CASSYPGTKALLDYGYTF	TGTGCCAGCAGTTACCCAGGGACAAAGGCCCTCCTTGACTATGGCTACACCTTC
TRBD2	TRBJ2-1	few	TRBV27	CASSFTGGPSYNEQFF	TGTGCCAGCAGTTTTACGGGAGGGCCCTCCTACAATGAGCAGTTCTTC
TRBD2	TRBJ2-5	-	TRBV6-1	CASSKLERGPETQYF	TGTGCCAGCAGTAAACTAGAGCGGGGGCCAGAGACCCAGTACTTC
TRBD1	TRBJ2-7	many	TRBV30	CAWSVERGPYEQYF	TGTGCCTGGAGTGTGGAGAGGGGGCCCTACGAGCAGTACTTC
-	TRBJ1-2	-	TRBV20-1	CSASDGGSYGYTF	TGCAGTGCTAGTGACGGTGGAAGTTATGGCTACACCTTC
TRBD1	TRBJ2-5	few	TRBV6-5	CASSYGTGASQETQYF	TGTGCCAGCAGTTACGGGACAGGGGCCTCCCAAGAGACCCAGTACTTC
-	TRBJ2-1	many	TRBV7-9	CASSPSLTEQFF	TGTGCCAGCAGCCCCAGTCTTACTGAGCAGTTCTTC
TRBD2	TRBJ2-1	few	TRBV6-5	CASSYKAGDITYNEQFF	TGTGCCAGCAGTTATAAGGCGGGAGATATCACCTACAATGAGCAGTTCTTC
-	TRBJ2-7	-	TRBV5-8	CASSWTGPFEQYF	TGTGCCAGCAGCTGGACTGGCCCTTTCGAGCAGTACTTC
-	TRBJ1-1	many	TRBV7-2	CASSLYKGPNTEAFF	TGTGCCAGCAGCTTATATAAGGGGCCGAACACTGAAGCTTTCTTT
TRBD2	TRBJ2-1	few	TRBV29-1	CSVEIAGGPYNEQFF	TGCAGCGTTGAGATAGCGGGAGGGCCCTACAATGAGCAGTTCTTC